The clone carrying this T cell receptor (beta chain) came up a few times. These data originate in a study of somatic mutations in cytotoxic T cells in rheumatoid arthritis. As originally analysed: Matching published virus-specific TCRB sequences was rare for patient CD8+ clones that were larger than 1%. Here immunoSEQ multiplex PCR was the method, and the copy in TCRdb shows in-frame clones only, minus some. For V, J and clone size, that table is used; D and trimming come from the DNA. The data contain about 18,000 clones, 80% of them singletons. V lost 4 bases and J 3 bases, leaving 13 bases between the germline ends. CDR1 and CDR2 (germline): MNHEY, SVGAGI. The CDR3 covers 14 residues.

This clonotype was sampled from an adult with rheumatoid arthritis. This rearrangement joins TRBV6-5 to TRBJ2-7; the D gene is possibly TRBD1 (6 bases). Sequences were obtained from CD8+ T cells sorted from blood. In nucleotides, the CDR3 is TGTGCCAGCAGTTCGAGGGCCAGGGGCTACGAGCAGTACTTC. Translated: CASSSRARGYEQYF.